This T cell receptor beta chain was documented in a study of T cell responses to AZD1222 COVID-19 vaccine. Broader study findings: Mostly white British, mostly female donors; authors suggested clonal diversity may be underestimated. Once two AZD1222 doses were given, Spike-specific TCR breadth and depth went up. Seropositive AZD1222 recipients at baseline numbered only 6 or 7. Repertoires were collected only later (after the peak T cell response had occurred).

V lost 8 bases to trimming and J lost 7 bases, with 15 bases between them. The germline CDR1 and CDR2 sequences are LNHDA and SQIVND (reference sequence). This CDR3 has 13 residues. Measured with immunoSEQ multiplex PCR; TCRdb has only the in-frame clones, and not every one. The sample carries 120,000 or so clones, 90% recorded once. Worth noting for this clone: Its antigen is unidentified.

The sequencing used peripheral blood, collected on day 0 of MenACWY control vaccination. This chain joins TRBV19 and TRBJ1-5, with a tentative D call TRBD1 (5 bases). This receptor was taken from an adult in good health. The CDR3 here is CASLSGRGQPQHF. The CDR3, as DNA: TGTGCCAGTCTTTCAGGGCGGGGCCAGCCCCAGCATTTT.